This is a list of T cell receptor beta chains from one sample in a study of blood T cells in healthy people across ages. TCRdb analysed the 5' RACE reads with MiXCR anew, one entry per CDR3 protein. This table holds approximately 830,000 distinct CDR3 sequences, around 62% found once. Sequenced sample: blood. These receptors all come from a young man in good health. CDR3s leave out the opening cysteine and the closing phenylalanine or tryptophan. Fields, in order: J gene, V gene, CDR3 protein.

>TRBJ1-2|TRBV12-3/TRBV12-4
ASSFSDYGYT
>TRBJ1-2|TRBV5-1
ASSLTGLGGYGYT
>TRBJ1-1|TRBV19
ASRTRTGATEAF
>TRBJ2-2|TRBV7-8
ASSLVEGNTGELF
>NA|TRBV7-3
ASSPGTGAEYEQY
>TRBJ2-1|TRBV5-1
ASSFGQSYNEQF
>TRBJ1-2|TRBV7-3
ASSESWGLRDGYT
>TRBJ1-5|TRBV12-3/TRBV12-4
ASSLAMGSTHQPQH
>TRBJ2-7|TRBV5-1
ASSYPGDRISYEQY
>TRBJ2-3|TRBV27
ASSPGRTDTQY
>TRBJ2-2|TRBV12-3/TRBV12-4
ASSPRPGTGELF
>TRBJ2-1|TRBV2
ASILPSGGNEQF
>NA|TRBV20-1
SAPFYGRNYEQY
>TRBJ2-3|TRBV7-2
ASSQGKRGGPDTRY
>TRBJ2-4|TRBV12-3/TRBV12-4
ASSFSDGEQY
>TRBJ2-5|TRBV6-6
ASSYSDWQETQY
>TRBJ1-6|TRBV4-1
ASSQLQNSGNSPLH
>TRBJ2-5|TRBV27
ASSSAAGHVLREQY
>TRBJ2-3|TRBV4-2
ASSQTGTRYSTDTQY
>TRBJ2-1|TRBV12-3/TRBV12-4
ASSPSRVLLYNEQF
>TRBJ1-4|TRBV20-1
STLRGGGRANEKLF
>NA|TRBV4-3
ASSQRGLPTYEQY
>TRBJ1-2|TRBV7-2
ASSLRVGDTNYGYT
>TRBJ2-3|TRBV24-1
ATSDFRLSSTDTQY
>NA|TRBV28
ASSAPGYEQY
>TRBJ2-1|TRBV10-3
AISESNSYEQF
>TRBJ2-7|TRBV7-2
ASSATGHSKTEQY
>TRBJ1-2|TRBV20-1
SAGLGQANYGYT
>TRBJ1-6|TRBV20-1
SARDLDSPHSPLH
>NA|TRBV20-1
SARFGNEQY
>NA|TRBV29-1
SVDSSGRETQY
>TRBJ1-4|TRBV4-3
ASSLLLLDNTNEKLF
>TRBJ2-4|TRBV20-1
SAGLPSKNIQY
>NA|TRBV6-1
ASSEGGRDEQY
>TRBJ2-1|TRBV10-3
AIKRPSFSYNEQF
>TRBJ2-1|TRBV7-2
ASGLAGTNYNEQF
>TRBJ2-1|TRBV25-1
ASSDTTSGGTSEREQF
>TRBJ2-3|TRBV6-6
ASKKQDTDTQY
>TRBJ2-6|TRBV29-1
SVPVSDGSGANALT
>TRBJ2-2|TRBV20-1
SASGVNGELF
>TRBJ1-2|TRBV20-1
SAGDRLIYGYT
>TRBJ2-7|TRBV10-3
AISESGGVSSYEQY
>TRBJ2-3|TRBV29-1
SVARSGLAKDTQY
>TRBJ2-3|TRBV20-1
SASLSQGWEVSTDTQY
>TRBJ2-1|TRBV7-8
ASSSGLADEQF
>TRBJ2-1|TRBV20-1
SAWALGLGKEQF
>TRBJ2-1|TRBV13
ASSLELPSGYEQF
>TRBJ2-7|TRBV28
ASSIPFEGNYEQY
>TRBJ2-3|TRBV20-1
SAGGAGESTDTQY
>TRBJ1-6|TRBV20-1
SARDPGRSNSPLH
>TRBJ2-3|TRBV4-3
ASSQGTSVGTQY
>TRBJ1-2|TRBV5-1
ASRSSPQILDYT
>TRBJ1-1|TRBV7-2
ASSLGTGRGGAF
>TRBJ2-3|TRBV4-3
ASSQALGTGTQY
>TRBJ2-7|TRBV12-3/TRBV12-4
ASSFRQYEQY
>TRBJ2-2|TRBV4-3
ASSQDEGADGELF
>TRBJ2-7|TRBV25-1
ASSDRGPAYEQY
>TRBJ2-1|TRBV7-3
ASSLWSRSGGGWQF
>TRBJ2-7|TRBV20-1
SASQEISSYEQY